This T cell receptor beta chain was retrieved from a study of T-cell memory formation after mild COVID-19. Study-wide points: Contracting CD4+ clones sat mainly in CM and EM; CD8+ in EMRA.

The ends were cut back, 4 bases at V and 2 bases at J, with 12 bases in the middle. This CDR3 has 14 residues. Germline-derived CDR1 and CDR2 are SGDLS and YYNGEE. This clonotype showed up just a few times. Its target is not known. MiXCR, run by TCRdb on the 5' RACE reads, gives a single entry per CDR3 protein. Of roughly 550,000 distinct CDR3 sequences listed, approximately 20% are singletons. The receptor was isolated from an adult woman who had mild COVID-19 (a few samples of this study predate the infection). Cell type and time point are not known. Sequenced sample: PBMCs or a T cell subset sorted from them (not recorded which). This chain uses TRBV9 with TRBJ2-5, with D uncertain. The CDR3, as DNA: TGTGCCAGCAGCTCAGACCCAAGGCAAGAGACCCAGTACTTC. It is translated as CASSSDPRQETQYF.